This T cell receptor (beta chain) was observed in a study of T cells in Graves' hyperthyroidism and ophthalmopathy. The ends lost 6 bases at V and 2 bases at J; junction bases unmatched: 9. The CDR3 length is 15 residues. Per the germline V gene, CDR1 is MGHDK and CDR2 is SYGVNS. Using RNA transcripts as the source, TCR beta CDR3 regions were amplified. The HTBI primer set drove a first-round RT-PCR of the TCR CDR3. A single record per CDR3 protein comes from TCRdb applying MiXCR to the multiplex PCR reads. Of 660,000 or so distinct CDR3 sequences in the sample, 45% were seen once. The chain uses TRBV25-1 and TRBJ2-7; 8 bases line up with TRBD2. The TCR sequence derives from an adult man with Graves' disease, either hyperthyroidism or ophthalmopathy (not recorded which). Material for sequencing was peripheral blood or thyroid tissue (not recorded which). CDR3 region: CASSRDPGGAYEQYF. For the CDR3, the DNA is TGTGCCAGCAGCCGAGATCCGGGGGGGGCCTACGAGCAGTACTTC.